What follows are 7 T cell receptor beta chains derived from one specimen sequenced in a study of cytomegalovirus exposure and HLA in healthy donors. Primers for the PCR totalled 60 Vbeta and 13 Jbeta. Some clones are missing from TCRdb's copy, which holds only in-frame ones; the method was immunoSEQ multiplex PCR. The profile covers about 60,000 clones, with just under 80% appearing a single time and approximately 4.2% taken by the ten largest. The specimen sequenced was PBMCs. The receptors come from a young woman in good health and CMV-seronegative.

The CDR3 coding sequence is TGTGCCAGCAGCGAACTAGCGGGAGTTATGGAGACCCAGTACTTC. This encodes CASSELAGVMETQYF. The rearrangement uses TRBV7-8 and TRBJ2-5; 11 bases map to TRBD2. The germline CDR1 and CDR2 sequences are SGHVS and FQNEAQ. J gave up 5 bases and V 5 bases, and 7 bases lay outside the gene matches. This CDR3 has 15 residues.

The rearrangement joins TRBV18 to TRBJ1-4, with D possibly being TRBD1 (5 bases). Germline V CDR1 and CDR2: KGHSH, LQKENI. V was clipped by 1 base and J by 2 bases, with 5 bases between them. The CDR3 contains 14 residues. The CDR3 here is CASSPQGTNEKLFF. The CDR3 DNA reads TGTGCCAGCTCACCACAGGGGACTAATGAAAAACTGTTTTTT.

This clone was seen only once. V is TRBV30 and J is TRBJ2-1; D perhaps matches TRBD2 (5 bases). V was trimmed by 1 base and J by 10 bases, leaving 8 bases between them. CDR1 GTSNPN and CDR2 SVGIG come from the germline V gene (reference sequence). This CDR3 region has 11 residues. The CDR3 DNA follows: TGTGCCTGGAGTGGCGGAGGCGAGCAGTTCTTC. This codes for CAWSGGGEQFF.

The genes are TRBV5-1 and TRBJ1-2, with D perhaps TRBD1 (6 bases). V was clipped by 7 bases and J by 6 bases, with 10 bases between them. This CDR3 is built from 11 residues. Germline V gene data show CDR1 as SGHRS and CDR2 as YFSETQ. Here the CDR3 reads CASWAGDGYTF. CDR3 DNA: TGCGCCAGCTGGGCAGGGGATGGCTACACCTTC. Full variable domain (remainder filled in from reference TRBV5-1 and TRBJ1-2): KAGVTQTPRYLIKTRGQQVTLSCSPISGHRSVSWYQQTPGQGLQFLFEYFSETQRNKGNFPGRFSGRQFSNSRSEMNVSTLELGDSALYLCASWAGDGYTFGSGTRLTVV.

This chain joins TRBV30 and TRBJ2-7, with a tentative D call TRBD1 (6 bases). V was cut by 2 bases and J by 3 bases, with 14 bases left in between. The CDR3 is 14 amino acids. From germline, CDR1 is GTSNPN and CDR2 SVGIG (reference sequence). CDR3 nucleotide sequence: TGTGCCTGGAGTCTGGCAGGGGCGGGCTACGAGCAGTACTTC. Translating it yields CAWSLAGAGYEQYF.

The rearrangement joins TRBV27 to TRBJ2-7, with D maybe TRBD1 (5 bases). Germline V CDR1 and CDR2: MNHEY, SMNVEV (reference sequence). Trimming took off 0 bases at V and 3 bases at J, with 9 bases between the two ends. The CDR3 is made up of 14 amino acids. CDR3 residues: CASSLSRGYYEQYF. CDR3 nucleotide sequence: TGTGCCAGCAGTTTATCAAGGGGCTACTACGAGCAGTACTTC.

This chain uses TRBV10-1 with TRBJ2-2; TRBD2 agrees at 8 bases. V lost 4 bases, J lost 5 bases, and 3 bases stayed unmatched. The length of the CDR3 is 14 residues. The germline gives CDR1 WNHNN, CDR2 SYGVQD (reference sequence). CDR3 nucleotide sequence: TGCGCCAGCAGTGGGGGACTAGGGACCGGGGAGCTGTTTTTT. Its protein is CASSGGLGTGELFF.